This paragraph covers one T cell receptor (beta chain) sequence. The sample belongs to a study of cytomegalovirus exposure and HLA in healthy donors. Libraries were prepared by immunoSEQ multiplex PCR; TCRdb keeps only in-frame clonotypes and omits some of them. The sample holds roughly 250,000 clones, around 85% seen once. Per the germline V gene, CDR1 is SGHRS and CDR2 is YFSETQ. J was trimmed by 4 bases and V by 0 bases; bases with no gene match: 7. CDR3 length: 18 amino acids. Sample: PBMCs. This TCR came from a woman aged 25 to 45 in good health and CMV-seropositive. The V call is TRBV5-1, the J call TRBJ2-4; 13 bases fit TRBD2. CDR3 residues: CASSLGGTSGIGKNIQYF. The CDR3 bases are TGCGCCAGCAGCTTGGGCGGGACTAGCGGGATAGGGAAAAACATTCAGTACTTC.